The 19 T cell receptor beta chains reported below all come from one sample, sequenced in a study of early T cells in non-severe SARS-CoV-2 infection. Each CDR3 protein is one row after TCRdb ran MiXCR on the 5' RACE reads. The repertoire consists of 55,000 to 65,000 distinct CDR3 sequences, with roughly 10% occurring once and the leading ten covering 8.6%. Sequenced material: whole blood. The receptors were gathered from an adult who was a healthcare worker with PCR-confirmed SARS-CoV-2 infection or an uninfected control (not recorded which).

The chain has TRBV4-3 and TRBJ2-1; 9 bases agree with TRBD2. V gave up 3 bases and J gave up 7 bases; unmatched junction bases: 1. Per the germline V gene, CDR1 is LGHNA and CDR2 is YSLEER. The CDR3 totals 13 residues. The CDR3 protein is CASSHGLANEQFF. For the CDR3, the DNA is TGCGCCAGCAGCCATGGACTAGCGAATGAGCAGTTCTTC.

This clonotype was counted at least ten times. This sequence joins TRBV20-1 and TRBJ2-6, with 9 bases matching TRBD1. J gave up 3 bases and V 6 bases, and 9 bases lay outside the gene matches. The CDR3 runs to 16 residues. The V gene's germline CDR1 is DFQATT and CDR2 SNEGSKA (reference sequence). As DNA, the CDR3 is TGCAGTGCCGCGCCACAGGGGGCAGATGGGGCCAACGTCCTGACTTTC. Protein: CSAAPQGADGANVLTF.

This clonotype was seen a handful of times. The CDR3 sequence: CSASDRVTQETQYF. CDR3 nucleotide sequence: TGCAGCGCTTCCGACAGGGTAACACAAGAGACCCAGTACTTC. The V and J genes are TRBV29-1 and TRBJ2-5, with TRBD1 matching 7 bases. This CDR3 is 14 amino acids long. J gave up 2 bases and V 7 bases, and 10 bases lay outside the gene matches. The germline V gene has CDR1 SQVTM and CDR2 ANQGSEA.

In its sample, this clonotype was seen many times. J is TRBJ2-7 and V is TRBV7-8, with 9 bases fitting TRBD2. The CDR3 covers 16 residues. With V trimmed by 0 bases and J by 4 bases, 7 bases remained unmatched. From germline, CDR1 is SGHVS and CDR2 FQNEAQ. The CDR3 DNA sequence: TGTGCCAGCAGCTTAGCGCTCTTAGCGGGAGCATACGAGCAGTACTTC. As protein: CASSLALLAGAYEQYF.

This clonotype occurred a few times. The chain joins TRBV30 to TRBJ1-2; TRBD1 matches 7 bases. The CDR3 totals 14 residues. After removal of 7 bases from V and 0 bases from J, the junction contained 8 bases not matched to a gene. The germline V gene has CDR1 GTSNPN and CDR2 SVGIG (reference sequence). CDR3: CASPRDSANYGYTF. The CDR3 DNA follows: TGTGCCTCACCGAGGGACAGTGCTAACTATGGCTACACCTTC.

This chain joins TRBV20-1 and TRBJ2-5; 9 bases are a match to TRBD2. Germline V gene data show CDR1 as DFQATT and CDR2 as SNEGSKA (reference sequence). V shed 3 bases and J 4 bases; nucleotides not matched to a gene: 15. The CDR3 has 17 amino acids. DNA of the CDR3: TGCAGTGCTAGTCAATCTTCGGCGGGAGGGTTGGGAGAGACCCAGTACTTC. It yields the protein CSASQSSAGGLGETQYF.

This clonotype was recorded a few times. The rearrangement joins TRBV20-1 to TRBJ2-4, with D maybe TRBD1 (6 bases). From germline, CDR1 is DFQATT and CDR2 SNEGSKA (reference sequence). Trimming took 6 bases from V and 0 from J, leaving 12 bases between them. This CDR3 region has 14 residues. CDR3 amino acids: CSAPDSLAKNIQYF. The DNA of the CDR3 is TGCAGTGCCCCGGACAGTCTAGCCAAAAACATTCAGTACTTC.

The chain joins TRBV7-2 to TRBJ2-4; 12 bases map to TRBD2. With V trimmed by 5 bases and J by 11 bases, 10 bases remained unmatched. The CDR3 consists of 15 residues. Germline-derived CDR1 and CDR2 are SGHTA and FQGNSA. This CDR3 reads CASSGTSGSVFLQYF. The CDR3 coding sequence is TGTGCCAGCAGCGGGACTAGCGGGTCTGTCTTTCTTCAGTACTTC.

The chain combines TRBV20-1 with TRBJ2-7; tentative D call: TRBD1 (6 bases). Germline loops: CDR1 DFQATT, CDR2 SNEGSKA (reference sequence). The V end lost 2 bases, the J end lost 2 bases, and 13 bases lay between the germline ends. The CDR3 sequence is 14 residues long. In nucleotides, the CDR3 is TGCAGTGCTAGAAGCACCAGGGGCACCTACGAGCAGTACTTC. It codes for CSARSTRGTYEQYF.

The chain is built from TRBV24-1 and TRBJ1-1; D call uncertain. Germline CDR1 is KGHDR and CDR2 is SFDVKD. The CDR3 length is 14 residues. V lost 6 bases, J lost 0 bases, and 10 bases lay in between. The CDR3 DNA is TGTGCCACCAGTTCACAGCCCATGAACACTGAAGCTTTCTTT. Its translation is CATSSQPMNTEAFF.

This clonotype was recorded many times. The chain couples TRBV20-1 to TRBJ2-7; D unresolved. Trimming took 1 base from V and 3 from J, leaving 16 bases between them. Germline CDR1 reads DFQATT; CDR2 reads SNEGSKA (reference sequence). The CDR3 is 15 residues long. CDR3 bases: TGCAGTGCTAGAGGGGAACCCAACTCAAACTACGAGCAGTACTTC. Its translation: CSARGEPNSNYEQYF.

This clonotype was observed at least ten times. The V gene is TRBV14, the J gene TRBJ2-1; the D gene is possibly TRBD2 (6 bases). The CDR3 sequence is 15 residues long. Looked up from germline, CDR1 is SGHDN and CDR2 is FVKESK. V gave up 2 bases and J gave up 6 bases, with 14 bases separating them. The CDR3 reads CASSQSSRGTNEQFF. The CDR3, as DNA: TGTGCCAGCAGCCAATCGAGTCGCGGGACCAATGAGCAGTTCTTC.

The sample holds many counts of this clonotype. V usage is TRBV5-4 and J usage is TRBJ2-7; D gene uncertain. V was shortened by 2 bases and J by 3 bases, with 6 bases between the two germline ends. This CDR3 comprises 12 residues. CDR1 SGHNT and CDR2 YYREEE come from the germline V gene (reference sequence). The CDR3 DNA reads as TGTGCCAGCAGCTTTAAGGGCTACGAGCAGTACTTC. It yields the protein CASSFKGYEQYF.

This clonotype was seen ten or more times. V usage is TRBV6-6 and J usage is TRBJ1-5; D gene ambiguous. The CDR3 spans 13 residues. In germline, CDR1 is MNHNY, CDR2 SVGAGI (reference sequence). The germline V and J ends were trimmed by 4 bases and 5 bases, with 9 bases remaining between them. The chain's CDR3 is CASSSAVDQPQHF. The CDR3 nucleotides read TGTGCCAGCAGTTCCGCGGTTGATCAGCCCCAGCATTTT.

The chain links TRBV7-2 to TRBJ1-2; tentatively, D is TRBD1 (6 bases). V dropped 1 base and J dropped 1 base, with 22 bases sitting between them. The CDR3 extends over 19 amino acids. Germline CDR1 reads SGHTA; CDR2 reads FQGNSA. The CDR3 DNA follows: TGTGCCAGCAGCTTAGTAAGGGCGGGACAAAATGCAAATAACTATGGCTACACCTTC. Residues: CASSLVRAGQNANNYGYTF.

A few counts support this clonotype. V is TRBV12-3 or TRBV12-4 and J is TRBJ2-1; 11 nucleotides line up with TRBD2. The CDR3 loop spans 15 amino acids. V lost 4 bases, J lost 4 bases, and 3 bases stayed unmatched. CDR3 nucleotides: TGTGCCAGCAGTTCACTAGCGGGGGTTTACAATGAGCAGTTCTTC. It codes for CASSSLAGVYNEQFF.

This clonotype was picked up a small number of times. J is TRBJ2-1 and V is TRBV7-2, with D hard to call. Germline CDR1 and CDR2: SGHTA and FQGNSA. The CDR3 is 14 amino acids. Trimming shortened V by 2 bases and J by 5 bases, and 10 bases separated the two germline ends. The CDR3 bases are TGTGCCAGCAGCTTATTGGCCGCGGACAATGAGCAGTTCTTC. Its translation: CASSLLAADNEQFF.

As for this clonotype: A much larger clone is a single base away; this may be a read error. CDR3 protein: CASSPSGAGADAQYF. The CDR3, as DNA: TGTGCCAGCAGCCCAAGCGGGGCCGGTGCAGATGCGCAGTATTTT. The chain combines TRBV11-2 with TRBJ2-3; TRBD2 matches at 7 bases. Germline CDR1 reads SGHAT; CDR2 reads FQNNGV. The CDR3 totals 15 residues.

This clonotype was seen many times. V is TRBV12-3 or TRBV12-4 and J is TRBJ1-5; TRBD1 is a possible D gene (5 bases). This CDR3 spans 16 amino acids. Trimming stripped 7 bases from V and 3 bases from J, with 19 bases between. CDR3 sequence: CASTRYWGENNQPQHF. As DNA, the CDR3 is TGTGCCAGCACCAGGTACTGGGGGGAGAACAATCAGCCCCAGCATTTT.